The text below deals with one T cell receptor (beta chain). Antigen unknown. The V segment lost 6 bases and the J segment 8 bases; nucleotides outside the gene matches: 18. The CDR3 spans 16 residues. Germline V CDR1 and CDR2: MDHEN, SYDVKM. This entry comes from a study of blood T cells in healthy people across ages. General study findings and limits: A strong correlation was found between TCR beta diversity and the percentage of naive T cells. Unsorted PBMCs ruled out conclusive naive versus antigen-experienced comparison. Getting older went along with TCR beta diversity per million T cells dropping roughly linearly.

A second roughly 6 to 12 cycle PCR used barcoded and J-beta primers. One entry per CDR3 protein results from TCRdb running MiXCR on the 5' RACE reads. The sample includes roughly 800,000 distinct CDR3 sequences, about 48% of them seen just once. Each sample yielded at least 6 million isolated PBMCs. This rearrangement joins TRBV28 to TRBJ1-2; 7 bases map to TRBD1. The clonotype was recovered from an older man in good health. Source material: blood. The CDR3 DNA follows: TGTGCCAGCAGCCCCCCGGGGTTCGGGCAGGGGGACGGCTACACCTTC. Amino acids: CASSPPGFGQGDGYTF.